One T cell receptor (beta chain) is described in this entry. The antigen remains undetermined. The CDR3 is 13 amino acids. CDR1 SGHNT and CDR2 YYREEE come from the germline V gene (reference sequence). V was shortened by 0 bases and J by 9 bases, with 9 bases between the two germline ends. The entry originates in a study of T cell responses to AZD1222 COVID-19 vaccine. General study findings and limits: Clonal diversity may have been underestimated in mostly white British donors. Recipients of AZD1222 seropositive at baseline numbered only six or seven. The span of vaccine-associated CD4 TCRs extended across spike, with dominance at 160-218 and 743-854.

The table came from immunoSEQ multiplex PCR; TCRdb's copy has only in-frame clones and leaves some out. The data show 70,000 to 95,000 clones, approximately 87% seen once. The sample consisted of peripheral blood, taken 28 days after the second AZD1222 dose. This TCR was sampled from an adult who received the AZD1222 COVID-19 vaccine. The chain has TRBV5-4 and TRBJ2-2, with a possible D match to TRBD2 (5 bases). CDR3 residues: CASSLAGERELFF. CDR3 nucleotide sequence: TGTGCCAGCAGCTTGGCCGGGGAGAGGGAGCTGTTTTTT.